Each of the 15 T cell receptor beta chains below was sequenced from the same sample in a study of Graves' ophthalmopathy and Graves' hyperthyroidism. Transcripts of RNA were the source for amplifying TCR beta CDR3 regions. Scientists carried out first-round RT-PCR using HTBI primers and then a second-round multiplex PCR. TCRdb re-called the multiplex PCR reads through MiXCR, storing one row per CDR3 protein. The repertoire holds fewer than 650,000 distinct CDR3 sequences, with roughly 20% as singletons. Source material: peripheral blood. The receptors originated from a woman between 18 and 29 years old with stable Graves' hyperthyroidism. Some clones in this sample may be carry-over from other donors' samples.

This clonotype came up many times. The chain links TRBV2 to TRBJ1-1; D is ambiguous. The CDR3 covers 13 residues. Germline V gene sequence: CDR1 SNHLY, CDR2 FYNNEI. V shed 5 bases and J shed 1 base, with 8 bases lying between them. The CDR3 DNA is TGTGCCAGCAGTCCGCCTACGAACACTGAAGCTTTCTTT. It codes for CASSPPTNTEAFF.

This clonotype was counted between two and nine times. This chain uses TRBV18 with TRBJ1-1; no reliable D call. CDR3 length equals 13 residues. The germline CDR1 and CDR2 sequences are KGHSH and LQKENI. Deletions cut 4 bases from V and 1 base from J, with 7 bases between. The CDR3 reads CASSLTQNTEAFF. CDR3 in DNA: TGTGCCAGCTCACTCACCCAGAACACTGAAGCTTTCTTT.

This clonotype turned up a few times. The chain joins TRBV6-5 to TRBJ2-2; D is perhaps TRBD1 or TRBD2 (5 bases each). The CDR3 consists of 13 residues. The germline V and J ends were trimmed by 4 bases and 7 bases, with 10 bases remaining between them. Per germline, CDR1 MNHEY and CDR2 SVGAGI. The CDR3 DNA sequence: TGTGCCAGCAGTTCTGGGGGTTTCGGGGAGCTGTTTTTT. Its protein is CASSSGGFGELFF.

This clonotype has only a few counts. V gene TRBV28 combines with J gene TRBJ2-7; 8 nucleotides line up with TRBD1. Losses at the gene ends were 4 bases for V and 2 bases for J; bases not matched to a gene: 4. The CDR3 has 14 amino acids. The germline V gene encodes CDR1 MDHEN and CDR2 SYDVKM. The CDR3 loop reads CASSSMGQAYEQYF. The CDR3 nucleotides read TGTGCCAGCAGTTCAATGGGACAGGCCTACGAGCAGTACTTC.

This clonotype was seen repeatedly, ten times or more. This rearrangement joins TRBV2 to TRBJ1-1, with D possibly being TRBD1 (5 bases). The CDR3 runs 13 residues. V was shortened by 0 bases and J by 11 bases, with 13 bases between the two germline ends. CDR1 is SNHLY and CDR2 is FYNNEI in the germline V gene. The CDR3 region has the DNA TGTGCCAGCAGTGAAGCGGGGCGGGGTGACGCTTTCTTT. It encodes CASSEAGRGDAFF. The complete variable domain, with remaining parts taken from reference TRBV2 and TRBJ1-1, reads EPEVTQTPSHQVTQMGQEVILRCVPISNHLYFYWYRQILGQKVEFLVSFYNNEISEKSEIFDDQFSVERPDGSNFTLKIRSTKLEDSAMYFCASSEAGRGDAFFGQGTRLTVV.

This clonotype has a single count. This chain links TRBV28 with TRBJ1-2, with TRBD1 as a possible D gene (5 bases). CDR3 length: 13 residues. The germline CDR1 and CDR2 sequences are MDHEN and SYDVKM. V dropped 3 bases and J dropped 6 bases, with 11 bases sitting between them. CDR3 region: CASSFPGSDGYTF. The CDR3 DNA reads as TGTGCCAGCAGTTTTCCAGGGTCGGATGGCTACACCTTC.

This clonotype was recorded at least ten times. This chain connects TRBV11-1 to TRBJ2-6; D remains ambiguous. Trimming took off 0 bases at V and 0 bases at J, with 9 bases between the two ends. The CDR3 has 17 residues. Germline values: CDR1 SGHAT, CDR2 FQDESV (reference sequence). In DNA form, the CDR3 reads TGTGCCAGCAGCTTAGCGGGCAGTATCTCTGGGGCCAACGTCCTGACTTTC. Residues: CASSLAGSISGANVLTF.

V usage is TRBV20-1 and J usage is TRBJ1-3; the match to TRBD1 covers 9 bases. The V gene end was trimmed by 1 base and the J gene end by 5 bases; junction bases not matched to a gene: 6. This CDR3 contains 15 residues. Germline values: CDR1 DFQATT, CDR2 SNEGSKA (reference sequence). The chain's CDR3 is CSARGAGTGRNTIYF. CDR3 nucleotides: TGCAGTGCTAGAGGGGCCGGGACAGGGAGAAACACCATATATTTT.

The J gene is TRBJ1-1, the V gene TRBV27; D is unclear. The germline CDR1 and CDR2 sequences are MNHEY and SMNVEV (reference sequence). This CDR3 is built from 13 residues. The V end was cut by 3 bases, the J end by 6 bases, with 11 bases between. CDR3 sequence (DNA): TGTGCCAGCAGTTTTCGGCGTGGAGCTGAAGCTTTCTTT. It translates to CASSFRRGAEAFF.

V gene TRBV12-3 or TRBV12-4 combines with J gene TRBJ1-3; D is ambiguous. The CDR3 has 15 amino acids. Trimming cost V 6 bases and J 0 bases, with 12 bases left between them. The CDR3 reads CASSSPDFSGNTIYF. In nucleotides, the CDR3 is TGTGCCAGCAGCTCTCCAGACTTCTCTGGAAACACCATATATTTT.

This clonotype was seen once. J is TRBJ2-5 and V is TRBV19; perhaps TRBD2 as D (5 bases). Trimming pared 7 bases from V and 2 bases from J, leaving 23 bases between. From germline, CDR1 is LNHDA and CDR2 SQIVND (reference sequence). The CDR3 runs 17 residues. The chain's CDR3 is CASTTSYSGRGQETQYF. The CDR3, as DNA: TGTGCCAGTACCACCTCCTACTCGGGGAGAGGGCAAGAGACCCAGTACTTC.

This clonotype has at least ten counts. The chain links TRBV29-1 to TRBJ1-2; D is uncertain. The CDR3 contains 12 residues. V was pared by 5 bases and J by 6 bases, with 13 bases between. The V gene's germline CDR1 is SQVTM and CDR2 ANQGSEA. The chain's CDR3 is CSVWVGGDGYTF. The CDR3 nucleotides are TGCAGCGTTTGGGTGGGAGGCGATGGCTACACCTTC.

This clonotype occurred many times. This sequence joins TRBV6-5 and TRBJ1-5; TRBD1 matches 7 bases. J lost 5 bases, V lost 6 bases, and 16 bases had no gene match. This CDR3 is built from 17 residues. Germline V gene data show CDR1 as MNHEY and CDR2 as SVGAGI. The CDR3 loop is CASRQRRQGVEDQPQHF. Written as DNA, the CDR3 is TGTGCCAGCAGGCAAAGGAGACAGGGAGTAGAGGATCAGCCCCAGCATTTT.

This chain uses TRBV28 with TRBJ2-7, with D perhaps matching TRBD1 or TRBD2 (5 bases each). CDR3 length equals 14 residues. Trimming removed 3 bases at V and 2 bases at J, with 11 bases between. Germline assignment: CDR1 MDHEN and CDR2 SYDVKM. The CDR3 coding sequence is TGTGCCAGCAGTTTGGGACGGTACCCCTACGAGCAGTACTTC. This translates into CASSLGRYPYEQYF.

The chain has TRBV6-2 or TRBV6-3 and TRBJ2-7; D might be TRBD1 (6 bases). Trimming removed 2 bases from V and 3 bases from J, with 17 bases in between. Germline V gene sequence: CDR1 MNHEY, CDR2 SVGEGT. The CDR3 length is 16 residues. The DNA for the CDR3 is TGTGCCAGCAGTTACCACCCGGCAGGGGAGCTCTACGAGCAGTACTTC. It codes for CASSYHPAGELYEQYF.